A single T cell receptor beta chain is shown here with its context. Its antigen remains undetermined. No quality values exist for individual bases; no much larger clone is one base distant. The immunoSEQ Assay was used to sequence TCR beta CDR3 regions from DNA. For the original study's pipeline: To compute T cell density, TCR beta template counts were normalized to usable DNA, which was estimated by amplifying housekeeping genes. The preseqR package was used to estimate richness by extrapolating to 400,000 templates for PBMC samples and to 120,000 templates for tissue samples. Clonality was taken to be one minus Pielou's evenness. Differential abundance testing on productive amino-acid clonotypes, with a minimum total count of 5 and an alpha of 0.1, was used to identify tissue-enriched TCRs. The Jaccard Index and the Morisita Overlap Index were used to measure how much the repertoires overlapped between compartments. GLIPH grouped TCR beta CDR3s together with public tetramer-defined viral CDR3s, and a viral motif had to include at least three viral sequences and show V-gene enrichment. TCRdb's version of the immuneACCESS table is confined to in-frame rearrangements and falls short of the full clone set. An unresolved V gene accounts for under half of the shortfall where checked; the remainder is of unknown origin. V and J calls and clone size are copied from that table; D and trimming were computed from the DNA. The sample has around 91,000 clones on record, about 87% of them singletons. In total, the top ten clones hold roughly 15% of the sample.

The CDR3, from cysteine to phenylalanine, totals 14 residues. Of the read, only the CDR3 DNA is kept; its 42 bases are in frame from base 1. V loses 0 bases, J loses 2 bases, and the germline ends lie 9 bases apart. CDR1 and CDR2 are read off the germline V gene as SGHTS and YDEGEE. The sample comes from a study of T cells in localized non-small cell lung cancer (dated by TCRdb to the early 2020s). About the study as a whole: T cell repertoires of 200 to 300 early-stage NSCLC patients were analyzed, with tumors being compared against uninvolved tumor-adjacent lungs. The cohort comprised a few hundred treatment-naïve NSCLC patients with resected, localized lung tumors. NSCLC patients had a mean age of roughly 64 years, and around 140 were male and about a hundred female. Study-level results and caveats: Higher T cell density in blood was associated with longer overall survival, whereas higher clonality in adjacent lung was associated with shorter survival. Uninvolved tumor-adjacent lung showed the highest T cell clonality, higher than tumor, which suggests more focused antigenic responses in the uninvolved tumor-adjacent lung. Of the top 100 tumor clones, a median of about 53 were detected in paired uninvolved adjacent lung; around 27 were also among that lung's top 100. Because multi-region tumor sequencing was not done, intratumor heterogeneity could not be ruled out. Because the study design was exploratory, TCR variables were selected using unadjusted p-values without false-discovery rate correction.

At diagnosis, tumor, uninvolved tumor-adjacent lung and peripheral blood were collected and then preserved as a mix of FFPE and fresh-frozen material. Blood samples were analyzed as peripheral blood mononuclear cells for TCR repertoire profiling. The clonotype was recovered from a man aged 35 to 69 with stage I squamous cell lung carcinoma. The specimen comprised peripheral blood, sampled before any cancer treatment. Here the chain combines TRBV5-8 and TRBJ2-7, with no confidently assigned D gene. The nucleotide sequence is TGTGCCAGCAGCTTGGGAATCGTCACCTACGAGCAGTACTTC. Translated, this gives CASSLGIVTYEQYF.